The entry below describes one T cell receptor beta chain. The method was immunoSEQ multiplex PCR; TCRdb's version includes in-frame clones alone and lacks a portion of them. The data hold roughly 350,000 clones, with roughly 88% observed a single time. This sample is part of a study of blood T cell repertoires in COVID-19. V shed 4 bases and J 2 bases; nucleotides not matched to a gene: 4. The germline CDR1 and CDR2 sequences are SGDLS and YYNGEE. The CDR3 consists of 14 residues. The sequenced sample was peripheral blood. The clonotype originates from a woman in her 50s with active or convalescent COVID-19. The genes are TRBV9 and TRBJ2-5; 8 bases line up with TRBD1. The CDR3 DNA sequence: TGTGCCAGCAGCCCCCGACAGGGGCAAGAGACCCAGTACTTC. Translating it yields CASSPRQGQETQYF.